The rows below give T cell receptor beta chains drawn from one sample of a study of blood T cell repertoires in COVID-19. Some clones are missing from TCRdb's copy, which holds only in-frame ones; the method was immunoSEQ multiplex PCR. This sample has 250,000 to 350,000 clones, with 86% found just once. Sequences were obtained from peripheral blood. The receptors stem from a woman aged 25 to 39 with active or convalescent COVID-19. Both conserved end residues are part of each CDR3. Each record gives: D gene, V gene, J gene, clone size, CDR3 DNA, CDR3 protein. The D gene is left open where the match is weak. Some rows have no size entry. The others give once, few or many, or a class for an expanded clone.

D gene: -; V gene: TRBV5-4; J gene: TRBJ2-2; clone size: -; CDR3 DNA: TGTGCCAGCAGCTTGGCAGGGAGGACCGGGGAGCTGTTTTTT; CDR3 protein: CASSLAGRTGELFF
D gene: -; V gene: TRBV21-1; J gene: TRBJ2-6; clone size: -; CDR3 DNA: TGTGCCAGCAGCGGACATCGGACAGATATTTACTCTGGGGCCAACGTCCTGACTTTC; CDR3 protein: CASSGHRTDIYSGANVLTF
D gene: TRBD1; V gene: TRBV10-3; J gene: TRBJ2-7; clone size: once; CDR3 DNA: TGTGCCATCAGTGAAAGGGGACAGAGCCTCCTTGACCCCTACGAGCAGTACTTC; CDR3 protein: CAISERGQSLLDPYEQYF
D gene: -; V gene: TRBV14; J gene: TRBJ1-2; clone size: -; CDR3 DNA: TGTGCCAGCAGCCAAGATCTCAGCTATGGCTACACCTTC; CDR3 protein: CASSQDLSYGYTF
D gene: TRBD2; V gene: TRBV10-3; J gene: TRBJ2-7; clone size: -; CDR3 DNA: TGTGCCATCAGTGAGTCGGGACTAGCGGGGGCCTACGAGCAGTACTTC; CDR3 protein: CAISESGLAGAYEQYF
D gene: TRBD1; V gene: TRBV5-6; J gene: TRBJ1-2; clone size: -; CDR3 DNA: TGTGCCAGCAGTCCCGGGACAGGGGACTATGGCTACACCTTC; CDR3 protein: CASSPGTGDYGYTF
D gene: TRBD1; V gene: TRBV2; J gene: TRBJ1-3; clone size: -; CDR3 DNA: TGTGCCAGCATTGAACAGGGGGCCATCTCTGGAAACACCATATATTTT; CDR3 protein: CASIEQGAISGNTIYF
D gene: TRBD2; V gene: TRBV9; J gene: TRBJ2-6; clone size: -; CDR3 DNA: TGTGCCAGCAGCGTATACGGTGGTGCTAGCGGGGGGTCTGGGGCCAACGTCCTGACTTTC; CDR3 protein: CASSVYGGASGGSGANVLTF
D gene: -; V gene: TRBV4-2; J gene: TRBJ2-1; clone size: -; CDR3 DNA: TGTGCCAGCAGCCAAACGACTAGTGCGAGCTCCTACAATGAGCAGTTCTTC; CDR3 protein: CASSQTTSASSYNEQFF
D gene: TRBD1; V gene: TRBV27; J gene: TRBJ1-6; clone size: -; CDR3 DNA: TGTGCCAGCAGTCCCCGGACAGGGACTCCACCCCTCCACTTT; CDR3 protein: CASSPRTGTPPLHF
D gene: -; V gene: TRBV5-1; J gene: TRBJ2-3; clone size: -; CDR3 DNA: TGCGCCAGCAGCTTTGGGGACACGGGAACAGATACGCAGTATTTT; CDR3 protein: CASSFGDTGTDTQYF
D gene: -; V gene: TRBV7-2; J gene: TRBJ1-6; clone size: -; CDR3 DNA: TGTGCCAGCAGCCCCGAGGATTGGCCTAATTCACCCCTCCACTTT; CDR3 protein: CASSPEDWPNSPLHF
D gene: -; V gene: TRBV6-2/TRBV6-3; J gene: TRBJ1-1; clone size: -; CDR3 DNA: TGTGCCAGCAGTTACATCGGGGAGGGTGAAGCTTTCTTT; CDR3 protein: CASSYIGEGEAFF
D gene: TRBD2; V gene: TRBV24-1; J gene: TRBJ2-3; clone size: -; CDR3 DNA: TGTGCCACCAGTGAGCCTAGCGGGGGGGCCAGGGATACGCAGTATTTT; CDR3 protein: CATSEPSGGARDTQYF
D gene: TRBD1; V gene: TRBV19; J gene: TRBJ2-2; clone size: -; CDR3 DNA: TGTGCCAGTAGTAGGCGCCAGGGGGCCGGGGAGCTGTTTTTT; CDR3 protein: CASSRRQGAGELFF
D gene: -; V gene: TRBV6-2/TRBV6-3; J gene: TRBJ1-1; clone size: -; CDR3 DNA: TGTGCCAGCAGCCCCTCTGGGTGGGCGAACACTGAAGCTTTCTTT; CDR3 protein: CASSPSGWANTEAFF
D gene: TRBD1; V gene: TRBV5-6; J gene: TRBJ1-6; clone size: -; CDR3 DNA: TGTGCCAGCAGCTTGTTCGCGGACAGGGGAAATTCACCCCTCCACTTT; CDR3 protein: CASSLFADRGNSPLHF
D gene: TRBD2; V gene: TRBV9; J gene: TRBJ2-7; clone size: -; CDR3 DNA: TGTGCCAGCAGCCCCGGGGAGCGGGGCTACTACGAGCAGTACTTC; CDR3 protein: CASSPGERGYYEQYF
D gene: TRBD2; V gene: TRBV2; J gene: TRBJ2-7; clone size: -; CDR3 DNA: TGTGCCAGCAGAGACCAAGCGGGGGGGGAGCAGTACTTC; CDR3 protein: CASRDQAGGEQYF
D gene: -; V gene: TRBV12-3/TRBV12-4; J gene: TRBJ2-7; clone size: -; CDR3 DNA: TGTGCCAGCAGTTTCCGACAGGCACTAGGGCAGTACTTC; CDR3 protein: CASSFRQALGQYF
D gene: TRBD1; V gene: TRBV25-1; J gene: TRBJ2-7; clone size: -; CDR3 DNA: TGTGCCAGCAGTGGTACTCCCCTGACAGGGGGAAGAGAAGAGCAGTACTTC; CDR3 protein: CASSGTPLTGGREEQYF
D gene: -; V gene: TRBV27; J gene: TRBJ2-7; clone size: -; CDR3 DNA: TGTGCCAGCGGATTGGGGGCAACCCCCTACGAGCAGTACTTC; CDR3 protein: CASGLGATPYEQYF
D gene: -; V gene: TRBV14; J gene: TRBJ2-3; clone size: -; CDR3 DNA: TGTGCCAGCAGCATGAGAACTAGCTCGGGGACAGATACGCAGTATTTT; CDR3 protein: CASSMRTSSGTDTQYF
D gene: TRBD2; V gene: TRBV28; J gene: TRBJ2-2; clone size: -; CDR3 DNA: TGTGCCAGCAGTTTATATGGCCCGGGGGGGGACACCGGGGAGCTGTTTTTT; CDR3 protein: CASSLYGPGGDTGELFF
D gene: TRBD2; V gene: TRBV9; J gene: TRBJ2-5; clone size: -; CDR3 DNA: TGTGCCAGCAGCGCCTCGGGACTACACTATGAGACCCAGTACTTC; CDR3 protein: CASSASGLHYETQYF
D gene: TRBD1; V gene: TRBV10-3; J gene: TRBJ1-3; clone size: few; CDR3 DNA: TGTGCCATCAGTGATTCGATGGACAGGGGTTTTGGAAACACCATATATTTT; CDR3 protein: CAISDSMDRGFGNTIYF
D gene: -; V gene: TRBV3-1/TRBV3-2; J gene: TRBJ2-3; clone size: -; CDR3 DNA: TGTGCCAGCAGCCCCACCTCCGGGGGTCTTACGCAGTATTTT; CDR3 protein: CASSPTSGGLTQYF
D gene: -; V gene: TRBV9; J gene: TRBJ2-1; clone size: few; CDR3 DNA: TGTGCCAGCAGCGAATGGGGCGGGGCCGTTTACAATGAGCAGTTCTTC; CDR3 protein: CASSEWGGAVYNEQFF
D gene: -; V gene: TRBV6-2/TRBV6-3; J gene: TRBJ1-4; clone size: -; CDR3 DNA: TGTGCCAGCAGTTACGAGGGAGAAAAACTGTTTTTT; CDR3 protein: CASSYEGEKLFF
D gene: -; V gene: TRBV28; J gene: TRBJ2-7; clone size: few; CDR3 DNA: TGTGCCAGCAGTTTACTGGCCATACAGGGCTACGAGCAGTACTTC; CDR3 protein: CASSLLAIQGYEQYF
D gene: -; V gene: TRBV5-1; J gene: TRBJ1-1; clone size: -; CDR3 DNA: TGCGCCAGCAGCTTGGACAAGAACACTGAAGCTTTCTTT; CDR3 protein: CASSLDKNTEAFF
D gene: -; V gene: TRBV6-2/TRBV6-3; J gene: TRBJ2-7; clone size: -; CDR3 DNA: TGTGCCAGCAGTTACTCGCGGAATAGTGGCCGGTACGAGCAGTACTTC; CDR3 protein: CASSYSRNSGRYEQYF
D gene: -; V gene: TRBV7-9; J gene: TRBJ1-2; clone size: -; CDR3 DNA: TGTGCCAGCAGCACCATGGCCCCGACAGGCGCCGGCTACACCTTC; CDR3 protein: CASSTMAPTGAGYTF
D gene: -; V gene: TRBV29-1; J gene: TRBJ1-4; clone size: -; CDR3 DNA: TGCAGCGTTGAAGTCCGGGGAAGGAATGAAAAACTGTTTTTT; CDR3 protein: CSVEVRGRNEKLFF
D gene: TRBD1; V gene: TRBV30; J gene: TRBJ1-4; clone size: -; CDR3 DNA: TGTGCCCAGACCGGGACAGGGGGCTCGAGACTGTTTTTT; CDR3 protein: CAQTGTGGSRLFF
D gene: TRBD1; V gene: TRBV19; J gene: TRBJ1-3; clone size: -; CDR3 DNA: TGTGCCAGTAGTAGAAACAGGGGGGCTCAACGATCTGGAAACACCATATATTTT; CDR3 protein: CASSRNRGAQRSGNTIYF
D gene: -; V gene: TRBV7-8; J gene: TRBJ1-4; clone size: -; CDR3 DNA: TGTGCCAGCAGCTTAGTGGGGACGGGGGGTGAAAAACTGTTTTTT; CDR3 protein: CASSLVGTGGEKLFF
D gene: -; V gene: TRBV10-2; J gene: TRBJ2-3; clone size: -; CDR3 DNA: TGCGCCAGCCAGACACAAGATACGCAGTATTTT; CDR3 protein: CASQTQDTQYF
D gene: -; V gene: TRBV13; J gene: TRBJ2-7; clone size: -; CDR3 DNA: TGTGCCAGCAGCCCAGGACGCGGGGTCGAGCAGTACTTC; CDR3 protein: CASSPGRGVEQYF
D gene: -; V gene: TRBV7-9; J gene: TRBJ1-4; clone size: -; CDR3 DNA: TGTGCCAGCAGCTCCTTTTCCGGACAGTCTAATGAAAAACTGTTTTTT; CDR3 protein: CASSSFSGQSNEKLFF
D gene: TRBD1; V gene: TRBV11-1; J gene: TRBJ2-2; clone size: -; CDR3 DNA: TGTGCCAGCAGCTGGGGACAGGGAACCGGGGAGCTGTTTTTT; CDR3 protein: CASSWGQGTGELFF
D gene: -; V gene: TRBV25-1; J gene: TRBJ1-5; clone size: -; CDR3 DNA: TGTGCCAGCAGTGCGGGTTTTCAGCCCCAGCATTTT; CDR3 protein: CASSAGFQPQHF
D gene: -; V gene: TRBV6-5; J gene: TRBJ1-3; clone size: -; CDR3 DNA: TGTGCCAGCAGGAGGGGGGGCTCTGGAAACACCATATATTTT; CDR3 protein: CASRRGGSGNTIYF